These T cell receptor beta chains were read from a single sample in a study of OX40 agonist ivuxolimab in advanced cancers. TCRdb's copy holds only in-frame clones and misses some; the assay was immunoSEQ multiplex PCR. The data contain 35,000 to 40,000 clones, approximately 80% of them singletons. The material was CD4+ or CD8+ T cells sorted from blood, obtained in a trial of the OX40 agonist ivuxolimab. These receptors were obtained from an adult with an advanced solid tumor such as melanoma, head and neck, liver or kidney cancer. Each CDR3 is given with its conserved first and last residue. A D gene is named only where the DNA matches it firmly. The size field is filled for only some rows; it gives once, few, many or a size class.

TRBJ2-1,TRBV5-5,.,.,TGTGCCAGCACAGTTCTCCTGAGCTCCTACAATGAGCAGTTCTTC,CASTVLLSSYNEQFF
TRBJ2-3,TRBV9,.,TRBD2,TGTGCCAGCAGCCTTGGGACTAGCGGGAGCATGGATACGCAGTATTTT,CASSLGTSGSMDTQYF
TRBJ2-1,TRBV2,.,.,TGTGCCAGCAGTGAACGGGCGGCGTCATACAATGAGCAGTTCTTC,CASSERAASYNEQFF
TRBJ2-2,TRBV7-6,.,.,TGTGCCAGCAGCTTAGTATATGGACTCAACACCGGGGAGCTGTTTTTT,CASSLVYGLNTGELFF
TRBJ2-7,TRBV6-1,.,.,TGTGCCAGCAGTGAACAGAGCACCTACGAGCAGTACTTC,CASSEQSTYEQYF
TRBJ1-5,TRBV6-5,.,TRBD1,TGTGCCAGCAGTTTTTCCGGGACAGGTGAGCAGCCCCAGCATTTT,CASSFSGTGEQPQHF
TRBJ1-5,TRBV5-1,.,TRBD1,TGCGCCAGCAGCCGGACAGGGGATAGCAATCAGCCCCAGCATTTT,CASSRTGDSNQPQHF
TRBJ2-7,TRBV13,.,.,TGTGCCAGCAGCCTAAATCTCTTCTACGAGCAGTACTTC,CASSLNLFYEQYF
TRBJ2-7,TRBV5-1,.,TRBD2,TGCGCCAGCAGCCCCCGGGACCGGGGACTAGACGAGCAGTACTTC,CASSPRDRGLDEQYF
TRBJ1-4,TRBV18,.,.,TGTGCCAGCTCACCACCTGGGATATCTGAAAAACTGTTTTTT,CASSPPGISEKLFF
TRBJ2-5,TRBV11-2,.,TRBD2,TGTGCCAGCAGCTTCTTAGCGGGAGAGGGGGAGACCCAGTACTTC,CASSFLAGEGETQYF
TRBJ2-4,TRBV29-1,once,.,TGCAGCGTCCGAGTTTACGACTTAAACATTCAGTACTTC,CSVRVYDLNIQYF
TRBJ1-1,TRBV10-1,.,.,TGCGCCAGCAGTGAGTTAATTAACACTGAAGCTTTCTTT,CASSELINTEAFF
TRBJ2-7,TRBV4-2,medium-sized,TRBD1,TGTGCCAGCAGCCAGGAGGGACAGGGCTTCTACGAGCAGTACTTC,CASSQEGQGFYEQYF